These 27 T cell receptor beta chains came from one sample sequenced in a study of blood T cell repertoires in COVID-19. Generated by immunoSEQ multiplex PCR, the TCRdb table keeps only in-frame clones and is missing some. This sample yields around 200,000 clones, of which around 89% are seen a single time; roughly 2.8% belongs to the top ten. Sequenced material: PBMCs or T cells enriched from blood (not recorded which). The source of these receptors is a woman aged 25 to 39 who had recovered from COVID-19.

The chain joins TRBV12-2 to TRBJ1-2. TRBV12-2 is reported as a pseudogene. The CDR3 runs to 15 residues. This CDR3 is CASPSGTTLNYGYTF. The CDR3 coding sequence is TGTGCAAGTCCCTCCGGGACTACTTTAAACTATGGCTACACCTTC.

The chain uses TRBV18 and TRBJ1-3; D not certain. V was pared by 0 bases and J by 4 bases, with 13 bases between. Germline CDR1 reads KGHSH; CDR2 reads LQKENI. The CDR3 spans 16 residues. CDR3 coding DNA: TGTGCCAGCTCACCACCGGAACAGCCTCGCGGAAACACCATATATTTT. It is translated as CASSPPEQPRGNTIYF.

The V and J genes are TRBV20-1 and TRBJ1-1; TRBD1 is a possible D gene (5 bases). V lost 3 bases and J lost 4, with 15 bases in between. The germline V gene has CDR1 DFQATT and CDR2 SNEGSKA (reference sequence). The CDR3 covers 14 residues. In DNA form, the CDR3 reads TGCAGTGCTAGTACTAGCTACAGGTCCACTGAAGCTTTCTTT. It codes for CSASTSYRSTEAFF.

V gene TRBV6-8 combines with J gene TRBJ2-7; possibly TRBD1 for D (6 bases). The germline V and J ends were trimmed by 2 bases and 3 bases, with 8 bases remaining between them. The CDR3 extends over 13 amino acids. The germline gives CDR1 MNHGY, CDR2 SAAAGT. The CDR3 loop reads CASSYPQGYEQYF. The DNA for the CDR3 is TGTGCCAGCAGTTACCCACAGGGCTACGAGCAGTACTTC.

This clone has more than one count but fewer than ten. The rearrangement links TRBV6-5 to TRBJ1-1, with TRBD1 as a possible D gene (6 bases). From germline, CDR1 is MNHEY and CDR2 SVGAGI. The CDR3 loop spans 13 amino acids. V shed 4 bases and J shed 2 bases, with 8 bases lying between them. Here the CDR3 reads CASSLDRNTEAFF. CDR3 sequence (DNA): TGTGCCAGCAGTTTGGACAGAAACACTGAAGCTTTCTTT.

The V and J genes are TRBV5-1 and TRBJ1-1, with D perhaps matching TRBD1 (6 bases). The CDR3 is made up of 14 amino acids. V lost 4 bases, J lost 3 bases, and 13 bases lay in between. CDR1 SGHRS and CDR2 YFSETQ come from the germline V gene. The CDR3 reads CASSTRGLDTEAFF. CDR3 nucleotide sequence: TGCGCCAGCAGCACCAGGGGACTAGACACTGAAGCTTTCTTT.

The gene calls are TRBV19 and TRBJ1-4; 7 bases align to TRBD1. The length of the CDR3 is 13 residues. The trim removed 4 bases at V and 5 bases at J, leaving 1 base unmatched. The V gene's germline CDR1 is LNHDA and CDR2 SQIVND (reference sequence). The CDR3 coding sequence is TGTGCCAGTAGTACAGGGGGGAATGAAAAACTGTTTTTT. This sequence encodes CASSTGGNEKLFF.

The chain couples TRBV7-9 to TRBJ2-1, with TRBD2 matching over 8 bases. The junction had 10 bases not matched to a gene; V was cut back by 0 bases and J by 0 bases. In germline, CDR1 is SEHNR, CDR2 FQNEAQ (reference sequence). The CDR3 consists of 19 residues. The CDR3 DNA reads TGTGCCAGCAGCTTAGCTGAGCGGGGGCCCTTGAGCTCCTACAATGAGCAGTTCTTC. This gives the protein CASSLAERGPLSSYNEQFF. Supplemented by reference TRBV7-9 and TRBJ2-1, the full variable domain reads DTGVSQNPRHKITKRGQNVTFRCDPISEHNRLYWYRQTLGQGPEFLTYFQNEAQLEKSRLLSDRFSAERPKGSFSTLEIQRTEQGDSAMYLCASSLAERGPLSSYNEQFFGPGTRLTVL.

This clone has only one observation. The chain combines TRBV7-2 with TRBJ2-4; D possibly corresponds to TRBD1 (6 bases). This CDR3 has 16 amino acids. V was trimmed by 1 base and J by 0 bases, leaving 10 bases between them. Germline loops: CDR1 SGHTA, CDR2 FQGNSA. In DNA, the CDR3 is TGTGCCAGCAGCTTAGGGGGGCGGCAAGCCAAAAACATTCAGTACTTC. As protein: CASSLGGRQAKNIQYF. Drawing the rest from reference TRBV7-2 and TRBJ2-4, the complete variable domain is GAGVSQSPSNKVTEKGKDVELRCDPISGHTALYWYRQSLGQGLEFLIYFQGNSAPDKSGLPSDRFSAERTGGSVSTLTIQRTQQEDSAVYLCASSLGGRQAKNIQYFGAGTRLSVL.

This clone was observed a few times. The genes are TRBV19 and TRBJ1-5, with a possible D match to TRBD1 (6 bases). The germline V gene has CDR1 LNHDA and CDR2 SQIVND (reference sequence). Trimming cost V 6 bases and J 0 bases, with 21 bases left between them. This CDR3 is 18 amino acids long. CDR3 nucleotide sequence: TGTGCCAGTAGCGGGGCGGGGGCTTGGGTTTATAGCAATCAGCCCCAGCATTTT. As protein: CASSGAGAWVYSNQPQHF.

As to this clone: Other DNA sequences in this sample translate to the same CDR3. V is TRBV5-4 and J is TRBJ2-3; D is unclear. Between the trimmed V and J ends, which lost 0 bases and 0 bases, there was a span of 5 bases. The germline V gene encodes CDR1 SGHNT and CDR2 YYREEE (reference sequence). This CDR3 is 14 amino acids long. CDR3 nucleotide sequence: TGTGCCAGCAGCTTGGCGGGTAGCACAGATACGCAGTATTTT. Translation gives CASSLAGSTDTQYF. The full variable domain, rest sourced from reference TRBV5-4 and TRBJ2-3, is ETGVTQSPTHLIKTRGQQVTLRCSSQSGHNTVSWYQQALGQGPQFIFQYYREEENGRGNFPPRFSGLQFPNYSSELNVNALELDDSALYLCASSLAGSTDTQYFGPGTRLTVL.

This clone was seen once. This chain's CDR3 is CASRPLGTGSLNSPLHF. The DNA of the CDR3 is TGCGCCAGCAGACCACTCGGGACAGGGAGTCTTAATTCACCCCTCCACTTT. The chain carries TRBV5-1 and TRBJ1-6; 9 bases match TRBD1. In germline, CDR1 is SGHRS, CDR2 YFSETQ. The CDR3 is 17 amino acids. Trimming cost V 5 bases and J 6 bases; bases outside gene matches: 12.

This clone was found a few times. The CDR3 is CASTQYRDSYEQYF. Written as DNA, the CDR3 is TGTGCCAGCACCCAGTACCGGGACTCCTACGAGCAGTACTTC. The chain links TRBV11-2 to TRBJ2-7; possibly TRBD2 for D (5 bases). The germline V and J ends were trimmed by 7 bases and 0 bases, with 13 bases remaining between them. Germline CDR1 is SGHAT and CDR2 is FQNNGV. The CDR3 length is 14 residues.

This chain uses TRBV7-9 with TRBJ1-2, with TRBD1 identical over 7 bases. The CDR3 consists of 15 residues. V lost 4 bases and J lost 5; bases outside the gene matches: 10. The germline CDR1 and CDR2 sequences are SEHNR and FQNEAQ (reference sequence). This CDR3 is CASSYGQVSEYGYTF. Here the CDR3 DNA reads TGTGCCAGCAGCTACGGACAGGTTTCAGAGTATGGCTACACCTTC.

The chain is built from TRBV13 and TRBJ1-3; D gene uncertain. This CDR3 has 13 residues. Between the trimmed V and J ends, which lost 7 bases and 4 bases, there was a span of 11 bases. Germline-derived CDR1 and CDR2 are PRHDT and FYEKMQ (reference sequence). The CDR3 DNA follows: TGTGCCAGCAACCCTAACGCCGGAAACACCATATATTTT. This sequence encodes CASNPNAGNTIYF.

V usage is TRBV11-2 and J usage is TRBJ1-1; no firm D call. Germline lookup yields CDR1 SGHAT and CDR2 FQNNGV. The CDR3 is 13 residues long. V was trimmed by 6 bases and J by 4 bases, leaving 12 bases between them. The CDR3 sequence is CASRLGQATEAFF. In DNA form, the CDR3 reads TGTGCCAGCAGACTAGGGCAAGCCACTGAAGCTTTCTTT.

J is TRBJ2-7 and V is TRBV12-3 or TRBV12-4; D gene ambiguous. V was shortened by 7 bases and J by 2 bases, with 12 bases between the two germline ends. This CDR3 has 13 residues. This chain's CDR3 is CASIDGFAYEQYF. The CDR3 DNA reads TGTGCCAGCATTGACGGGTTTGCCTACGAGCAGTACTTC.

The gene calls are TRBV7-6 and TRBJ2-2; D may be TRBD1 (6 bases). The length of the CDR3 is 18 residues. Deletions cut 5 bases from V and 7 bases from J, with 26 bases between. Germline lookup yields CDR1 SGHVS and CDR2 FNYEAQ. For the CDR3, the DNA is TGTGCCAGCAGCCTGCCTACCAGGGGCCCACATATTAGCGGGGAGCTGTTTTTT. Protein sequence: CASSLPTRGPHISGELFF.

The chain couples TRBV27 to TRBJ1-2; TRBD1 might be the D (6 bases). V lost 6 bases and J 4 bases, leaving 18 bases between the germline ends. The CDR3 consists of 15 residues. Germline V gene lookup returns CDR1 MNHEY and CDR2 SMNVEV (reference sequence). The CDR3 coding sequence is TGTGCCAGCAGAACCGTACAGGGTTCCTTCTATGGCTACACCTTC. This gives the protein CASRTVQGSFYGYTF.

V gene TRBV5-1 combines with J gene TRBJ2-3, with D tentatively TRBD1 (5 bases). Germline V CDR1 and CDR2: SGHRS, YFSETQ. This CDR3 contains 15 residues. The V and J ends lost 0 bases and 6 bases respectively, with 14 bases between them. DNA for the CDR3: TGCGCCAGCAGCTTGGTTGGGGCGTCCGGGGATACGCAGTATTTT. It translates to CASSLVGASGDTQYF.

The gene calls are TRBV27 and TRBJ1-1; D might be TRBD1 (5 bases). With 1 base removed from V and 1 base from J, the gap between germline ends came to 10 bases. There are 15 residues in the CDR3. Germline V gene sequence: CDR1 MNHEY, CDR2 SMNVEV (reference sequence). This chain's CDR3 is CASSLWGGGNTEAFF. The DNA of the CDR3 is TGTGCCAGCAGTTTATGGGGGGGAGGGAACACTGAAGCTTTCTTT.

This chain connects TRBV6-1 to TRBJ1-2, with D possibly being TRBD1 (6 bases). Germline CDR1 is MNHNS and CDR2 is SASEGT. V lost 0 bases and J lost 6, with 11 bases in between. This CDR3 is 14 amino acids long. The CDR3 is CASSEAHRADGYTF. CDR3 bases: TGTGCCAGCAGTGAAGCGCACAGGGCTGATGGCTACACCTTC.

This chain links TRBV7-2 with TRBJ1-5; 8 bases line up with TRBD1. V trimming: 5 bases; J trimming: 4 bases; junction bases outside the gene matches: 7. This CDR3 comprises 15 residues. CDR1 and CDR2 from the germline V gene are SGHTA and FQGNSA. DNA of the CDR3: TGTGCCAGCAGCGTAGACAGGGGCGAGAATCAGCCCCAGCATTTT. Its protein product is CASSVDRGENQPQHF. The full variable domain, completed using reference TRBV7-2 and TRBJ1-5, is GAGVSQSPSNKVTEKGKDVELRCDPISGHTALYWYRQSLGQGLEFLIYFQGNSAPDKSGLPSDRFSAERTGGSVSTLTIQRTQQEDSAVYLCASSVDRGENQPQHFGDGTRLSIL.

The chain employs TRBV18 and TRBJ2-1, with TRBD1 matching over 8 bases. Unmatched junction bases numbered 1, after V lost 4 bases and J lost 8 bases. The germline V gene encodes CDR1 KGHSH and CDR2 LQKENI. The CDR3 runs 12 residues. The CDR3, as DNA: TGTGCCAGCTCACTGACAGGGGATGAGCAGTTCTTC. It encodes CASSLTGDEQFF.

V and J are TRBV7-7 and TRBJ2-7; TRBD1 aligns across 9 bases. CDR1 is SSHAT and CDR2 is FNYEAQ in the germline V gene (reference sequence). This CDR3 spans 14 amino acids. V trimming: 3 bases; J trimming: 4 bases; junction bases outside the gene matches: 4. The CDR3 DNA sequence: TGTGCCAGCAGCTTCAAACAGGGGGCGTACGAGCAGTACTTC. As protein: CASSFKQGAYEQYF.

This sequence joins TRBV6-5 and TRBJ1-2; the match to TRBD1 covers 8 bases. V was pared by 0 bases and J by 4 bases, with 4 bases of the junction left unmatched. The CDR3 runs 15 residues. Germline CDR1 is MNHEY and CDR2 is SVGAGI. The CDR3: CASSYSGQVIYGYTF. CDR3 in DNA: TGTGCCAGCAGTTACTCGGGACAGGTTATCTATGGCTACACCTTC.

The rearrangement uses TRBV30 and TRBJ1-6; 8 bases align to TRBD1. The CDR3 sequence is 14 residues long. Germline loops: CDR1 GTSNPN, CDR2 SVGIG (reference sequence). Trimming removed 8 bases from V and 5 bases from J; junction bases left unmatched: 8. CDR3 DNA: TGTGCCGGCCACCAGGGGGCCAATAATTCACCCCTCCACTTT. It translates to CAGHQGANNSPLHF.